Listed below are T cell receptor beta chains from one sample, sequenced in a study of T cell repertoires in cytomegalovirus infection. Using its own MiXCR run on the reads, TCRdb lists one record per CDR3 protein. The repertoire holds 400,000 or so distinct CDR3 sequences, with over 15% as singletons. The sample consisted of PBMCs. The source is a human donor in good health (CMV status not recorded). Some clones in this sample may be carry-over from other donors' samples. The CDR3 runs from the conserved cysteine through the conserved F or W. Fields, in order: J gene, clone size, D gene, V gene, CDR3 protein, CDR3 DNA. A D gene is named only where the DNA matches it firmly. The size of a clone is reported for some rows only, either as once, few or many, or as a class for expanded clones.

J: TRBJ2-7
size: .
D: .
V: TRBV18
CDR3: CASSPPLVGSPYEQYF
DNA: TGTGCCAGCTCACCACCATTGGTAGGCAGCCCCTACGAGCAGTACTTC

J: TRBJ2-7
size: .
D: .
V: TRBV20-1
CDR3: CSANEKPGNSYEQYF
DNA: TGCAGTGCTAACGAGAAACCGGGTAATTCCTACGAGCAGTACTTC

J: TRBJ1-3
size: few
D: .
V: TRBV7-8
CDR3: CASSLGESGNTIYF
DNA: TGTGCCAGCAGCTTAGGAGAGTCCGGAAACACCATATATTTT

J: TRBJ1-1
size: many
D: .
V: TRBV7-9
CDR3: CASSLQGMNTEAFF
DNA: TGTGCCAGCAGCTTACAGGGGATGAACACTGAAGCTTTCTTT

J: TRBJ2-3
size: .
D: TRBD2
V: TRBV20-1
CDR3: CSARVIRSGGEDTQYF
DNA: TGCAGTGCTAGAGTTATACGTAGCGGGGGGGAAGATACGCAGTATTTT

J: TRBJ1-3
size: few
D: .
V: TRBV6-5
CDR3: CASSRAGPVGNTIYF
DNA: TGTGCCAGCAGTCGGGCCGGCCCGGTCGGAAACACCATATATTTT

J: TRBJ1-2
size: .
D: .
V: TRBV29-1
CDR3: CSVERRLNRDGYTF
DNA: TGCAGCGTTGAAAGGAGACTGAACAGAGATGGCTACACCTTC

J: TRBJ2-3
size: .
D: .
V: TRBV7-9
CDR3: CASSSLNSPTDTQYF
DNA: TGTGCCAGCAGCTCACTTAACAGTCCCACAGATACGCAGTATTTT

J: TRBJ2-5
size: many
D: .
V: TRBV7-9
CDR3: CASSLEAQETQYF
DNA: TGTGCCAGCAGCTTAGAGGCTCAAGAGACCCAGTACTTC

J: TRBJ2-7
size: .
D: TRBD2
V: TRBV3-1
CDR3: CASSPGLAGGQYF
DNA: TGTGCCAGCAGCCCTGGACTAGCGGGAGGTCAGTACTTC

J: TRBJ1-3
size: few
D: .
V: TRBV4-1
CDR3: CASSQAGGSGNTIYF
DNA: TGCGCCAGCAGCCAGGCCGGGGGGTCTGGAAACACCATATATTTT

J: TRBJ2-2
size: .
D: TRBD1
V: TRBV20-1
CDR3: CSARTGVTGELFF
DNA: TGCAGTGCTAGAACAGGGGTCACCGGGGAGCTGTTTTTT

J: TRBJ2-6
size: few
D: TRBD2
V: TRBV7-9
CDR3: CASSLVTSGGSSGANVLTF
DNA: TGTGCCAGCAGCTTAGTGACTAGCGGGGGATCCTCTGGGGCCAACGTCCTGACTTTC

J: TRBJ2-3
size: .
D: TRBD2
V: TRBV12-3/TRBV12-4
CDR3: CASSLDMASGLTDTQYF
DNA: TGTGCCAGCAGTTTGGATATGGCTAGCGGGCTCACAGATACGCAGTATTTT

J: TRBJ2-1
size: few
D: .
V: TRBV4-2
CDR3: CASSHLGVLDNEQFF
DNA: TGTGCCAGCAGCCATTTAGGGGTATTGGACAATGAGCAGTTCTTC

J: TRBJ2-5
size: .
D: TRBD1
V: TRBV11-3
CDR3: CASSLGGQGAQETQYF
DNA: TGTGCCAGCAGCTTAGGTGGACAGGGGGCCCAAGAGACCCAGTACTTC

J: TRBJ2-3
size: .
D: TRBD1
V: TRBV10-3
CDR3: CAITKSPWTGRQITDTQYF
DNA: TGTGCCATCACCAAATCCCCTTGGACAGGGAGGCAAATAACAGATACGCAGTATTTT

J: TRBJ2-1
size: few
D: .
V: TRBV4-3
CDR3: CASSQDPNEQFF
DNA: TGCGCCAGCAGCCAAGATCCCAATGAGCAGTTCTTC

J: TRBJ2-7
size: .
D: .
V: TRBV7-9
CDR3: CASSPRDVGPNLREQYF
DNA: TGTGCCAGCAGCCCCCGGGACGTAGGCCCTAATCTTCGTGAGCAGTACTTC

J: TRBJ1-3
size: .
D: TRBD1
V: TRBV7-9
CDR3: CASSPNRGAGNTIYF
DNA: TGTGCCAGCAGCCCCAACAGGGGGGCTGGAAACACCATATATTTT

J: TRBJ2-7
size: few
D: TRBD2
V: TRBV20-1
CDR3: CSAREGGTYEQYF
DNA: TGCAGTGCTAGAGAGGGGGGGACCTACGAGCAGTACTTC

J: TRBJ1-1
size: .
D: .
V: TRBV10-3
CDR3: CAISEFEERFMNTEAFF
DNA: TGTGCCATCAGTGAATTTGAAGAACGGTTTATGAACACTGAAGCTTTCTTT

J: TRBJ2-1
size: few
D: TRBD2
V: TRBV20-1
CDR3: CSAPASGSYNEQFF
DNA: TGCAGTGCCCCCGCAAGCGGGAGTTACAATGAGCAGTTCTTC

J: TRBJ1-1
size: many
D: .
V: TRBV4-3
CDR3: CASSHDQGRNTEAFF
DNA: TGCGCCAGCAGCCACGACCAGGGGAGGAACACTGAAGCTTTCTTT

J: TRBJ2-7
size: many
D: .
V: TRBV12-3/TRBV12-4
CDR3: CASSLSPGTLPLEQYF
DNA: TGTGCCAGCAGTTTAAGTCCCGGGACCCTCCCTCTCGAGCAGTACTTC

J: TRBJ2-5
size: few
D: .
V: TRBV28
CDR3: CASSYREGLGTQYF
DNA: TGTGCCAGCAGTTACAGGGAGGGCCTGGGGACCCAGTACTTC

J: TRBJ1-1
size: many
D: TRBD1
V: TRBV29-1
CDR3: CSVRTGLSTEAFF
DNA: TGCAGCGTGCGGACAGGGTTGAGCACTGAAGCTTTCTTT

J: TRBJ1-5
size: few
D: TRBD1
V: TRBV19
CDR3: CASGGQPHNQPQHF
DNA: TGTGCCAGTGGGGGACAGCCCCATAATCAGCCCCAGCATTTT